This TCR delta chain is drawn from a study of gamma-delta T cells after stem cell transplantation. TCRdb fed the RT-PCR reads to CATT. The specimen's table records roughly 59 delta-chain clones. The sequencing sample was made of gamma-delta T cells. These receptors came from a human donor. It is not recorded whose cells these are; they may come from a transplant donor. This table probably holds off-target reads from a library built for another chain.

This clone was counted a few times. This chain connects TRDV2 to TRDJ1; TRDD3 agrees at 10 bases. Looked up from germline, CDR1 is GEAIGNYY and CDR2 is EKD. The CDR3 has 19 amino acids. The V and J ends lost 0 bases and 0 bases, in that order; junction bases with no gene match: 12. The CDR3 here is CACDTVVLGDSPYTDKLIF. CDR3 bases: TGTGCCTGTGACACCGTGGTACTGGGGGATTCGCCGTACACCGATAAACTCATCTTT.